This TCR beta chain came from a study of shared clonotypes between healthy human individuals. The V end lost 8 bases, the J end lost 2 bases, and 13 bases lay between the germline ends. The length of the CDR3 is 14 residues. Germline V gene lookup returns CDR1 MNHNY and CDR2 SVGAGI (reference sequence). Study conclusions and caveats: Richness estimates generally favored naive over memory subsets.

About this clone: Its antigen is as yet unknown.

Some clones are missing from TCRdb's copy, which holds only in-frame ones; the method was immunoSEQ multiplex PCR. Here the sample spans under 2,000,000 clones, about 95% being singletons. Naive CD8 isolation took CD45RO-negative cells positively selected for CCR7 and excluded terminally differentiated effector memory CD45RA+ cells. The TCR sequence derives from a man aged 18 to 29 in good health. The specimen sequenced was naive CD8+ T cells sorted from blood. J is TRBJ1-5 and V is TRBV6-6; the D is unclear. The CDR3 region is CASGPGGGNQPQHF. CDR3 sequence (DNA): TGTGCCAGCGGACCGGGCGGGGGCAATCAGCCCCAGCATTTT.